This entry lists 15 T cell receptor beta chains sequenced from one sample in a study of T cell clones after liver transplantation. Produced via immunoSEQ multiplex PCR; TCRdb's table is partial and in-frame only. Among around 110,000 clones, 90% were seen once, and the ten largest hold 0.75% to 0.85%. This specimen consisted of CD4+ T cells from blood, obtained 12 months after liver transplant. The receptor source for this set is a human patient who received a liver transplant. Some T cells may have come from the graft donor.

The rearrangement links TRBV5-1 to TRBJ1-2, with unresolved D. V was shortened by 4 bases and J by 8 bases, with 18 bases between the two germline ends. Germline loops: CDR1 SGHRS, CDR2 YFSETQ. The CDR3 sequence is 14 residues long. DNA for the CDR3: TGCGCCAGCAGCCGCATTGACTCTACCTCGGGCTACACCTTC. Its protein is CASSRIDSTSGYTF.

The CDR3 nucleotides are TGTGCCAGCAGCTCGGGAGCCGCCTCCTACAATGAGCAGTTCTTC. The encoded protein is CASSSGAASYNEQFF. The V call is TRBV11-3, the J call TRBJ2-1, with D possibly TRBD2 on 6 matching bases. This CDR3 comprises 15 residues. Trimming removed 4 bases from V and 0 bases from J, with 10 bases in between. CDR1 and CDR2 from the germline V gene are SGHNT and YENEEA.

This sequence joins TRBV5-5 and TRBJ1-2; 7 bases fit TRBD1. Unmatched junction bases numbered 16, after V lost 4 bases and J lost 7 bases. The CDR3 runs 16 residues. CDR1 SGHKS and CDR2 YYEKEE come from the germline V gene (reference sequence). The CDR3 is CASSNPDRVLVGGYTF. DNA for the CDR3: TGTGCCAGCAGCAATCCAGACAGGGTGCTTGTGGGTGGCTACACCTTC. Combining the CDR3 with reference TRBV5-5 and TRBJ1-2 gives the whole variable domain DAGVTQSPTHLIKTRGQQVTLRCSPISGHKSVSWYQQVLGQGPQFIFQYYEKEERGRGNFPDRFSARQFPNYSSELNVNALLLGDSALYLCASSNPDRVLVGGYTFGSGTRLTVV.

The J gene is TRBJ2-4, the V gene TRBV15, with D possibly TRBD1 on 5 matching bases. V lost 1 base to trimming and J lost 0 bases, with 13 bases between them. CDR3 length: 17 amino acids. Germline lookup yields CDR1 LNHNV and CDR2 YYDKDF (reference sequence). This chain's CDR3 is CATSRVSGSGAKNIQYF. As DNA, the CDR3 is TGTGCCACCAGCAGAGTCTCAGGGTCGGGAGCCAAAAACATTCAGTACTTC.

The V gene is TRBV7-3, the J gene TRBJ2-2; tentative D call: TRBD2 (5 bases). There are 15 residues in the CDR3. V was clipped by 5 bases and J by 7 bases, with 17 bases between them. From germline, CDR1 is SGHTA and CDR2 FQGTGA. DNA for the CDR3: TGTGCCAGCAGCCACAAGTCGGCCGGGATCGGGGAGCTGTTTTTT. This sequence encodes CASSHKSAGIGELFF.

This clone was seen just once. V gene TRBV7-3 combines with J gene TRBJ2-1; D is possibly TRBD1 or TRBD2 (5 bases each). The CDR3 extends over 17 amino acids. Trimming cost V 1 base and J 0 bases, with 13 bases left between them. Germline V CDR1 and CDR2: SGHTA, FQGTGA. The CDR3 reads CASSLNGGTSSYNEQFF. The CDR3 DNA sequence: TGTGCCAGCAGCTTAAATGGGGGTACAAGCTCCTACAATGAGCAGTTCTTC.

The rearrangement links TRBV5-1 to TRBJ2-2; D remains ambiguous. The V gene lost 1 base and the J gene lost 2 bases, with 6 bases spanning the gap. The CDR3 totals 14 residues. The germline V gene has CDR1 SGHRS and CDR2 YFSETQ. For the CDR3, the DNA is TGCGCCAGCAGCTTGTTGGGAAACACCGGGGAGCTGTTTTTT. This gives the protein CASSLLGNTGELFF.

The rearrangement uses TRBV10-1 and TRBJ2-3; 8 nucleotides match TRBD2. The germline V gene has CDR1 WNHNN and CDR2 SYGVQD (reference sequence). The V and J ends lost 5 bases and 0 bases, in that order; junction bases with no gene match: 7. CDR3 length: 16 residues. In DNA form, the CDR3 reads TGCGCCAGCAGTCCCAGCGGGAGCCTCAGCACAGATACGCAGTATTTT. It specifies CASSPSGSLSTDTQYF.

The V call is TRBV18, the J call TRBJ2-2; 8 nucleotides agree with TRBD1. Germline values: CDR1 KGHSH, CDR2 LQKENI. J was trimmed by 4 bases and V by 4 bases; bases with no gene match: 5. The CDR3 is made up of 15 amino acids. The CDR3 nucleotides are TGTGCCAGCTCACGAGGACAGGGAGGCACCGGGGAGCTGTTTTTT. Its translation is CASSRGQGGTGELFF.

The V gene is TRBV7-8, the J gene TRBJ2-4; 8 nucleotides agree with TRBD1. CDR1 is SGHVS, CDR2 FQNEAQ, per germline. This CDR3 region has 19 residues. V shed 2 bases and J 7 bases; nucleotides not matched to a gene: 19. CDR3 residues: CASSLRDRLLSDLRNIQYF. The CDR3 bases are TGTGCCAGCAGCTTAAGGGACAGGTTGCTTTCGGACCTAAGGAACATTCAGTACTTC.

This rearrangement joins TRBV29-1 to TRBJ2-1, with TRBD1 matching 12 bases. Germline loops: CDR1 SQVTM, CDR2 ANQGSEA. The CDR3 totals 11 residues. Trimming took 6 bases from V and 15 from J; bases not matched to a gene: 6. CDR3 bases: TGCAGCGTAGCCCCGGGACAGGGGGCGTTCTTC. Amino acids: CSVAPGQGAFF.

This chain links TRBV28 with TRBJ1-5; D not resolved. The V end lost 5 bases, the J end lost 4 bases, and 15 bases lay between the germline ends. The CDR3 runs to 15 residues. Germline V gene sequence: CDR1 MDHEN, CDR2 SYDVKM. The CDR3 here is CASSPTLGQNQPQHF. The CDR3 DNA is TGTGCCAGCAGTCCCACACTCGGTCAAAATCAGCCCCAGCATTTT.

This clone occurred a few times. This chain joins TRBV10-2 and TRBJ1-1; D remains ambiguous. There are 14 residues in the CDR3. Germline CDR1 and CDR2: WSHSY and SAAADI. V lost 3 bases and J 1 base, leaving 9 bases between the germline ends. The CDR3 coding sequence is TGCGCCAGCAGTGACTGGGCAGAGAACACTGAAGCTTTCTTT. It specifies CASSDWAENTEAFF.

V gene TRBV29-1 combines with J gene TRBJ2-1; D not resolved. V dropped 1 base and J dropped 0 bases, with 1 base sitting between them. Germline V CDR1 and CDR2: SQVTM, ANQGSEA. The CDR3 has 12 amino acids. This chain's CDR3 is CSVEVSYNEQFF. The CDR3 DNA sequence: TGCAGCGTTGAAGTCTCCTACAATGAGCAGTTCTTC.

V gene TRBV28 combines with J gene TRBJ2-5; no definite D call. This CDR3 region has 14 residues. The V end was cut by 4 bases, the J end by 4 bases, with 13 bases between. Germline CDR1 and CDR2: MDHEN and SYDVKM. The CDR3, as DNA: TGTGCCAGCAGTTGGGCCATACCTTCAGAGACCCAGTACTTC. Protein sequence: CASSWAIPSETQYF.